The present entry profiles one T cell receptor (beta chain) with its context. These data belong to a study of T cell responses to AZD1222 COVID-19 vaccine. The ends were cut back, 1 base at V and 4 bases at J, with 13 bases in the middle. Germline V CDR1 and CDR2: MNHEY, SMNVEV (reference sequence). The CDR3 runs to 15 residues. Using immunoSEQ multiplex PCR, the repertoire was profiled, and TCRdb retains in-frame clones only, with some absent. The data hold 100,000 to 150,000 clones, with over 75% observed a single time. The V gene is TRBV27, the J gene TRBJ1-1; D remains ambiguous. The sequence came from an adult in good health. The sequencing used peripheral blood, collected on day 0 of MenACWY control vaccination. For the CDR3, the DNA is TGTGCCAGCAGTTTATATGCGGGTAGACGCACTGAAGCTTTCTTT. Translating it yields CASSLYAGRRTEAFF.